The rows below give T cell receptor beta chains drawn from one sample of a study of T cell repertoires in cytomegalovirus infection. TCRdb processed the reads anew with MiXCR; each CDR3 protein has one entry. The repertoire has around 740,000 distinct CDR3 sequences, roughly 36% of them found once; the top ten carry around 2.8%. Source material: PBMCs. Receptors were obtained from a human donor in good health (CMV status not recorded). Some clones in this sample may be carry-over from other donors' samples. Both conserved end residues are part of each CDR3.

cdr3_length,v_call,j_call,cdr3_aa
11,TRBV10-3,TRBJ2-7,CAIKFGYEQYF
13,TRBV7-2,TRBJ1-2,CASSFVGGYGYTF
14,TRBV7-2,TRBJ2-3,CASSLDGGADTQYF
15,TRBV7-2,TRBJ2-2,CASTRTGTKAGELFF
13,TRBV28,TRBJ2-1,CASGAGVYNEQFF
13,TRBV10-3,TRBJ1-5,CAIGRSSNQPQHF
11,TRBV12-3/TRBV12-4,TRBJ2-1,CASSATIEQFF
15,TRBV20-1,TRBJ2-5,CSARDGRQGQETQYF
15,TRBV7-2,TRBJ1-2,CASSSLQKANYGYTF
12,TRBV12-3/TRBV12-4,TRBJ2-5,CASSLIGETQYF
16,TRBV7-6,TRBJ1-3,CASSLGPRNSGNTIYF
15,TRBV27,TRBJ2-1,CASSLSLGSYNEQFF
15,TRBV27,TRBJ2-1,CASSPFSGSINEQFF
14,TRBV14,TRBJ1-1,CASSQDARSAEAFF
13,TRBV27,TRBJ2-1,CASSLLWYNEQFF
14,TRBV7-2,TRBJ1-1,CASSHETWNTEAFF
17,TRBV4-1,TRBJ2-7,CASSQVGTVPTSYEQYF
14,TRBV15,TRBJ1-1,CAPSREGMNTEAFF
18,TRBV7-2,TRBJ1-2,CASSLVVRGRGVVYGYTF
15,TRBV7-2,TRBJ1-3,CASSEQALSGNTIYF
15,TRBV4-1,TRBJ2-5,CASSSRYGGQETQYF